Below, 6 T cell receptor beta chains from the same sample are listed, as sequenced in a study of cytomegalovirus exposure and HLA in healthy donors. Sequencing used immunoSEQ multiplex PCR; TCRdb keeps in-frame clones, though not all of them. Of 150,000 to 200,000 clones in the sample, roughly 86% were seen once. The sequenced sample was PBMCs. The receptors were sampled from a young woman in good health and CMV-seronegative.

This rearrangement joins TRBV19 to TRBJ2-2, with a possible D match to TRBD1 (6 bases). This CDR3 is built from 15 residues. Germline CDR1 reads LNHDA; CDR2 reads SQIVND (reference sequence). V lost 4 bases and J 2 bases, leaving 11 bases between the germline ends. The CDR3 DNA follows: TGTGCCAGTAGTAGACGGACAGATAACACCGGGGAGCTGTTTTTT. It is translated as CASSRRTDNTGELFF.

The genes are TRBV18 and TRBJ1-2; 8 nucleotides align to TRBD1. Trimming removed 3 bases from V and 6 bases from J; junction bases left unmatched: 0. Germline lookup yields CDR1 KGHSH and CDR2 LQKENI. The CDR3 is made up of 12 amino acids. CDR3 bases: TGTGCCAGCTCACCGACAGGGGATGGCTACACCTTC. The encoded protein is CASSPTGDGYTF.

V gene TRBV2 combines with J gene TRBJ2-1; possible D gene TRBD1, 6 bases. This CDR3 spans 18 amino acids. V was trimmed by 5 bases and J by 2 bases, leaving 22 bases between them. Germline V gives CDR1 SNHLY, CDR2 FYNNEI. The CDR3 nucleotides are TGTGCCAGCAGTAGGGGTCAGGGGACCCAACAAACCTACAATGAGCAGTTCTTC. Its protein product is CASSRGQGTQQTYNEQFF.

The V call is TRBV5-5, the J call TRBJ1-2; maybe TRBD1 (5 bases). The CDR3 extends over 15 amino acids. V shed 0 bases and J shed 3 bases, with 12 bases lying between them. From germline, CDR1 is SGHKS and CDR2 YYEKEE (reference sequence). The CDR3 bases are TGTGCCAGCAGCTTGGTGACAGATCAAGACTATGGCTACACCTTC. Protein: CASSLVTDQDYGYTF.

This clone has just a few counts. V is TRBV10-3 and J is TRBJ1-1; perhaps TRBD1 as D (5 bases). Per germline, CDR1 ENHRY and CDR2 SYGVKD. The CDR3 is made up of 13 amino acids. Deletions cut 0 bases from V and 4 bases from J, with 6 bases between. In nucleotides, the CDR3 is TGTGCCATCAGTGAGTCTACAGGCACTGAAGCTTTCTTT. Translation: CAISESTGTEAFF.

The chain joins TRBV5-6 to TRBJ2-5, with 11 bases matching TRBD2. The CDR3 runs to 17 residues. Losses at the gene ends were 0 bases for V and 4 bases for J; bases not matched to a gene: 8. The germline V gene encodes CDR1 SGHDT and CDR2 YYEEEE. This chain's CDR3 is CASSLAGVAGGRETQYF. CDR3 sequence (DNA): TGTGCCAGCAGCTTGGCCGGAGTAGCGGGAGGGCGAGAGACCCAGTACTTC. The full variable domain, its missing parts supplied by reference TRBV5-6 and TRBJ2-5, is DAGVTQSPTHLIKTRGQQVTLRCSPKSGHDTVSWYQQALGQGPQFIFQYYEEEERQRGNFPDRFSGHQFPNYSSELNVNALLLGDSALYLCASSLAGVAGGRETQYFGPGTRLLVL.